The 27 T cell receptor beta chains below come from one sample, sequenced in a study of shared T cell receptors in the human thymus. Using immunoSEQ multiplex PCR, the repertoire was profiled, and TCRdb retains in-frame clones only, with some absent. The repertoire has more than 550,000 clones, about 87% of them found once; the top ten carry over 0.008%. This sample was shared with a second study, whose subject was human thymus T cells.

Source material: thymocytes. These receptor sequences come from a boy in the first two years of life with a congenital heart defect.

J is TRBJ1-2 and V is TRBV27, with TRBD1 matching 7 bases. This CDR3 is built from 16 residues. Unmatched junction bases numbered 8, after V lost 4 bases and J lost 0 bases. Per germline, CDR1 MNHEY and CDR2 SMNVEV (reference sequence). The chain's CDR3 is CASSSFRDSSNYGYTF. In DNA, the CDR3 is TGTGCCAGCAGTTCCTTCCGGGACAGTTCTAACTATGGCTACACCTTC.

Concerning this clone: Other DNA sequences of this sample code for an identical CDR3. This chain links TRBV28 with TRBJ1-2; D perhaps matches TRBD1 (5 bases). Trimming took off 9 bases at V and 1 base at J, with 9 bases between the two ends. The CDR3 contains 12 residues. Germline lookup yields CDR1 MDHEN and CDR2 SYDVKM. The chain's CDR3 is CASNQGNYGYTF. In nucleotides, the CDR3 is TGTGCCAGTAACCAGGGTAACTATGGCTACACCTTC.

This clone was found once. The chain employs TRBV7-2 and TRBJ1-2; D perhaps matches TRBD1 (6 bases). Germline CDR1 is SGHTA and CDR2 is FQGNSA. The CDR3 runs 16 residues. The V end lost 4 bases, the J end lost 3 bases, and 18 bases lay between the germline ends. The DNA for the CDR3 is TGTGCCAGCAGCTACGACATATATAGGACAGACTATGGCTACACCTTC. This encodes CASSYDIYRTDYGYTF.

The chain couples TRBV11-2 to TRBJ1-4; the D is unclear. CDR1 and CDR2 (germline): SGHAT, FQNNGV. This CDR3 comprises 15 residues. V lost 0 bases, J lost 4 bases, and 9 bases lay in between. The chain's CDR3 is CASSLDGEYNEKLFF. CDR3 coding DNA: TGTGCCAGCAGCTTAGACGGGGAGTATAATGAAAAACTGTTTTTT.

The chain uses TRBV2 and TRBJ1-3; D remains ambiguous. Trimming removed 7 bases from V and 0 bases from J, with 10 bases in between. Germline-derived CDR1 and CDR2 are SNHLY and FYNNEI. The CDR3 contains 14 residues. The CDR3 DNA is TGTGCCAGCATTTACAGTCGCTCTGGAAACACCATATATTTT. Translation: CASIYSRSGNTIYF. The full variable domain, rest sourced from reference TRBV2 and TRBJ1-3, is EPEVTQTPSHQVTQMGQEVILRCVPISNHLYFYWYRQILGQKVEFLVSFYNNEISEKSEIFDDQFSVERPDGSNFTLKIRSTKLEDSAMYFCASIYSRSGNTIYFGEGSWLTVV.

A few counts support this clone. The chain couples TRBV30 to TRBJ2-1, with a tentative D call TRBD1 (5 bases). Trimming took off 2 bases at V and 5 bases at J, with 19 bases between the two ends. Germline values: CDR1 GTSNPN, CDR2 SVGIG (reference sequence). The CDR3 has 16 amino acids. CDR3: CAWSPRAGKSHNEQFF. CDR3 sequence (DNA): TGTGCCTGGAGTCCCCGGGCAGGGAAAAGTCACAATGAGCAGTTCTTC.

This chain joins TRBV7-9 and TRBJ1-2; possible D gene TRBD1, 5 bases. Germline values: CDR1 SEHNR, CDR2 FQNEAQ (reference sequence). V was trimmed by 3 bases and J by 4 bases, leaving 15 bases between them. This CDR3 region has 15 residues. The CDR3 spells CASSFDSRESYGYTF. CDR3 DNA sequence: TGTGCCAGCAGCTTCGACAGCAGGGAAAGCTATGGCTACACCTTC. The entire variable domain, with the rest obtained from reference TRBV7-9 and TRBJ1-2, is as follows: DTGVSQNPRHKITKRGQNVTFRCDPISEHNRLYWYRQTLGQGPEFLTYFQNEAQLEKSRLLSDRFSAERPKGSFSTLEIQRTEQGDSAMYLCASSFDSRESYGYTFGSGTRLTVV.

The chain links TRBV9 to TRBJ1-5; no clear D gene. The V gene's germline CDR1 is SGDLS and CDR2 YYNGEE. Trimming stripped 1 base from V and 7 bases from J, with 9 bases between. There are 13 residues in the CDR3. CDR3 coding DNA: TGTGCCAGCAGCGTATCGGCAGGACAGCCCCAGCATTTT. Translated: CASSVSAGQPQHF.

Of note for this clone: Other nucleotide sequences from this sample produce the same CDR3. This CDR3 reads CASSPPRGGDYGYTF. The CDR3 coding sequence is TGTGCCAGCAGTCCCCCGAGGGGGGGGGACTATGGCTACACCTTC. This rearrangement joins TRBV6-5 to TRBJ1-2; possible D gene TRBD1, 6 bases. The length of the CDR3 is 15 residues. V was pared by 5 bases and J by 3 bases, with 16 bases between. In germline, CDR1 is MNHEY, CDR2 SVGAGI.

This clone was recorded once. This chain joins TRBV2 and TRBJ2-1; 9 bases are a match to TRBD2. The V segment lost 3 bases and the J segment 3 bases; nucleotides outside the gene matches: 15. CDR1 SNHLY and CDR2 FYNNEI come from the germline V gene. The CDR3 covers 19 residues. In nucleotides, the CDR3 is TGTGCCAGCAGTGAGGGACTAGCTGGCCCCCTCTACTACTACAATGAGCAGTTCTTC. Protein product: CASSEGLAGPLYYYNEQFF.

Points on this clone: The CDR3 carries no conserved terminal phenylalanine or tryptophan, so it likely arises from a read error. The chain employs TRBV4-1 and TRBJ1-6, with 8 nucleotides matching TRBD1. Germline V CDR1 and CDR2: MGHRA, YSYEKL. V was clipped by 1 base and J by 5 bases; unmatched bases: 7. The CDR3 is 17 residues long. CDR3 loop: CASSQVFGTGHNSPLHL. The CDR3 DNA sequence: TGCGCCAGCAGCCAAGTCTTCGGGACAGGCCATAATTCACCCCTCCACCTT.

This clone was seen only once. This rearrangement joins TRBV6-1 to TRBJ2-7; D may be TRBD2 (6 bases). Trimming shortened V by 5 bases and J by 0 bases, and 14 bases separated the two germline ends. Germline V CDR1 and CDR2: MNHNS, SASEGT. The CDR3 covers 15 residues. Here the CDR3 reads CASSPYRGLSYEQYF. The DNA for the CDR3 is TGTGCCAGCAGTCCATATCGGGGACTCTCCTACGAGCAGTACTTC.

This clone turned up a few times. The rearrangement links TRBV28 to TRBJ2-1, with 13 bases matching TRBD2. CDR1 and CDR2 from the germline V gene are MDHEN and SYDVKM. The J segment lost 1 base and the V segment lost 5 bases, leaving 2 bases of the junction unmatched. The CDR3 covers 16 residues. The CDR3 region is CASSATSGRSYNEQFF. CDR3 coding DNA: TGTGCCAGCAGTGCGACTAGCGGGAGGTCCTACAATGAGCAGTTCTTC.

The chain has TRBV11-2 and TRBJ2-7, with TRBD2 matching 11 bases. Trimming at V came to 2 bases and at J to 3 bases, leaving 6 bases not matched to a gene. The germline CDR1 and CDR2 sequences are SGHAT and FQNNGV. CDR3 length: 16 residues. Here the CDR3 DNA reads TGTGCCAGCAGCTTAAGGGGACTAGCGGAGGTCTACGAGCAGTACTTC. It translates to CASSLRGLAEVYEQYF.

The rearrangement joins TRBV30 to TRBJ1-6, with 7 bases matching TRBD1. The V and J ends lost 0 bases and 9 bases, in that order; junction bases with no gene match: 5. Germline CDR1 is GTSNPN and CDR2 is SVGIG (reference sequence). The CDR3 consists of 14 residues. The CDR3 region has the DNA TGTGCCTGGAGTGTAAAGGGGGCTGTTTCACCCCTCCACTTT. Amino acids: CAWSVKGAVSPLHF.

The chain links TRBV15 to TRBJ1-1; 7 positions agree with TRBD1. Germline V gene lookup returns CDR1 LNHNV and CDR2 YYDKDF (reference sequence). The CDR3 consists of 17 residues. V was pared by 3 bases and J by 4 bases, with 14 bases of the junction left unmatched. CDR3 nucleotides: TGTGCCACCAGCAGCCAGATAGGTCACAGGGGAGGCACTGAAGCTTTCTTT. Its translation is CATSSQIGHRGGTEAFF.

This chain links TRBV5-1 with TRBJ1-1; 8 bases line up with TRBD1. The CDR3 runs to 15 residues. The germline V gene has CDR1 SGHRS and CDR2 YFSETQ. Germline trimming cut 4 bases from V and 7 bases from J; bases unmatched to any gene: 12. The CDR3 spells CASSPARTGCNEAFF. In DNA form, the CDR3 reads TGCGCCAGCAGCCCTGCCCGGACAGGGTGCAATGAAGCTTTCTTT.

The rearrangement joins TRBV10-3 to TRBJ1-4; 8 bases are shared with TRBD1. CDR1 is ENHRY, CDR2 SYGVKD, per germline. This CDR3 contains 23 residues. V was clipped by 3 bases and J by 0 bases; unmatched bases: 24. The CDR3 nucleotides are TGTGCCATCAGTGAAGGGTTGTTTTACCCACACCCTTCGGGACAGGCAACTAATGAAAAACTGTTTTTT. Protein product: CAISEGLFYPHPSGQATNEKLFF.

The chain combines TRBV5-1 with TRBJ2-3; perhaps TRBD1 as D (5 bases). The CDR3 is made up of 12 amino acids. V lost 4 bases and J lost 6, with 9 bases in between. CDR1 is SGHRS and CDR2 is YFSETQ in the germline V gene. The CDR3 is CASSEDMDTQYF. CDR3 in DNA: TGCGCCAGCAGCGAGGACATGGATACGCAGTATTTT. The full variable domain, completed using reference TRBV5-1 and TRBJ2-3, is KAGVTQTPRYLIKTRGQQVTLSCSPISGHRSVSWYQQTPGQGLQFLFEYFSETQRNKGNFPGRFSGRQFSNSRSEMNVSTLELGDSALYLCASSEDMDTQYFGPGTRLTVL.

The chain has TRBV25-1 and TRBJ1-5; a weak D match, TRBD1 (5 bases). The CDR3 has 12 residues. Germline CDR1 is MGHDK and CDR2 is SYGVNS. Between the trimmed V and J ends, which lost 4 bases and 6 bases, there was a span of 7 bases. CDR3 in amino acids: CASSGGGQPQHF. CDR3 DNA: TGTGCCAGCAGTGGCGGGGGTCAGCCCCAGCATTTT. Drawing the rest from reference TRBV25-1 and TRBJ1-5, the complete variable domain is EADIYQTPRYLVIGTGKKITLECSQTMGHDKMYWYQQDPGMELHLIHYSYGVNSTEKGDLSSESTVSRIRTEHFPLTLESARPSHTSQYLCASSGGGQPQHFGDGTRLSIL.

This sequence joins TRBV7-9 and TRBJ1-1; TRBD1 matches 7 bases. The CDR3 covers 15 residues. V lost 3 bases, J lost 2 bases, and 6 bases stayed unmatched. The germline CDR1 and CDR2 sequences are SEHNR and FQNEAQ (reference sequence). The CDR3 region has the DNA TGTGCCAGCAGCTTTGGAGGGACAGCCAACACTGAAGCTTTCTTT. Protein sequence: CASSFGGTANTEAFF.

This clone was observed a few times. This chain links TRBV10-2 with TRBJ2-7; D is perhaps TRBD1 (5 bases). The length of the CDR3 is 14 residues. Trimming removed 7 bases at V and 0 bases at J, with 13 bases between. Looked up from germline, CDR1 is WSHSY and CDR2 is SAAADI. CDR3 region: CASISNRSSYEQYF. The CDR3 coding sequence is TGCGCCAGCATTAGCAACAGGAGCTCCTACGAGCAGTACTTC.

The chain recombines TRBV2 with TRBJ2-1, with TRBD2 matching 8 bases. With 6 bases clipped from V and 4 bases from J, the junction kept 2 bases outside the gene matches. There are 13 residues in the CDR3. CDR1 SNHLY and CDR2 FYNNEI come from the germline V gene. CDR3 sequence reads: CASRPGGYNEQFF. Written as DNA, the CDR3 is TGTGCCAGCAGACCGGGGGGGTACAATGAGCAGTTCTTC.

To note about this clone: Other DNA sequences from this sample encode an identical CDR3 as well. This CDR3 is CASSLGGAYGYTF. The CDR3 bases are TGTGCCAGCAGTTTGGGAGGGGCCTATGGCTACACCTTC. The chain has TRBV28 and TRBJ1-2, with D possibly matching TRBD1 (5 bases). Germline V gene lookup returns CDR1 MDHEN and CDR2 SYDVKM. The CDR3 extends over 13 amino acids. Trimming stripped 3 bases from V and 4 bases from J, with 9 bases between.

This clone was recorded once. In DNA form, the CDR3 reads TGTGCCAGCAGCTTGGAACAGGAGGGCTACGAGCAGTACTTC. Its protein product is CASSLEQEGYEQYF. The rearrangement uses TRBV5-6 and TRBJ2-5; D might be TRBD2 (6 bases). The J call could be wrong; TRBJ2-7 is a better fit for the DNA end. Looked up from germline, CDR1 is SGHDT and CDR2 is YYEEEE. The CDR3 has 14 residues.

This clone occurred once. J is TRBJ1-5 and V is TRBV2; a weak D match, TRBD1 (5 bases). The CDR3 runs 14 residues. The germline CDR1 and CDR2 sequences are SNHLY and FYNNEI. Trimming stripped 4 bases from V and 3 bases from J, with 10 bases between. The CDR3 loop reads CASSGGEDNQPQHF. CDR3 in DNA: TGTGCCAGCAGTGGAGGGGAGGACAATCAGCCCCAGCATTTT.

The chain employs TRBV9 and TRBJ2-5, with 12 bases that match TRBD2. The V gene end was trimmed by 3 bases and the J gene end by 4 bases; junction bases not matched to a gene: 16. The CDR3 is 19 residues long. Germline lookup yields CDR1 SGDLS and CDR2 YYNGEE. The CDR3 DNA is TGTGCCAGCAGCGCGGCCCAATTGACTAGCGGGAGAACCTCAGAGACCCAGTACTTC. Protein sequence: CASSAAQLTSGRTSETQYF.